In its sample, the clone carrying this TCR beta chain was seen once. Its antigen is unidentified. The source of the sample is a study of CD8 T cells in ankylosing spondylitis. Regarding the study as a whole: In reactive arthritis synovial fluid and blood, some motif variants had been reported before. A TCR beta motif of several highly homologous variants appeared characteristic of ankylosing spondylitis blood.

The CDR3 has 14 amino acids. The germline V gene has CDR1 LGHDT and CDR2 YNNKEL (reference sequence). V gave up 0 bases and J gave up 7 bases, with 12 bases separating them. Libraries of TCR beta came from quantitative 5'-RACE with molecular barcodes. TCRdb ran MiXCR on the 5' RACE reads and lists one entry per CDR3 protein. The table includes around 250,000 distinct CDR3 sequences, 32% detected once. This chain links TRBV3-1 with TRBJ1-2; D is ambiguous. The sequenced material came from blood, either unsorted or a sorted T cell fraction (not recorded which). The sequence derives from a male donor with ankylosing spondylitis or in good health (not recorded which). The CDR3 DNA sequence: TGTGCCAGCAGCCAAGATGGAGGTTTAGGTGGCTACACCTTC. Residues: CASSQDGGLGGYTF.